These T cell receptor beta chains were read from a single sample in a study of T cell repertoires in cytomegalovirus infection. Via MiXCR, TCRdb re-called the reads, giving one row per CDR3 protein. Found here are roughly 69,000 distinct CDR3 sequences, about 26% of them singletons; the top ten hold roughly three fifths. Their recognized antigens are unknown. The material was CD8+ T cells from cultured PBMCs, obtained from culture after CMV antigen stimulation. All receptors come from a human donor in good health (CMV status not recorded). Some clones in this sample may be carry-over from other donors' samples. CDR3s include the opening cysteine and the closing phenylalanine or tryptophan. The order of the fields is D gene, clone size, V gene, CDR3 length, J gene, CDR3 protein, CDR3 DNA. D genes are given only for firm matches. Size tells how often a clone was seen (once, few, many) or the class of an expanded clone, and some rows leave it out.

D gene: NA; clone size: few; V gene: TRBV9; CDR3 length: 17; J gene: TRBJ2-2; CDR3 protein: CASSASSAGAPPGELFF; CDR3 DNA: TGTGCCAGCAGCGCCTCTTCCGCGGGGGCTCCCCCCGGGGAGCTGTTTTTT
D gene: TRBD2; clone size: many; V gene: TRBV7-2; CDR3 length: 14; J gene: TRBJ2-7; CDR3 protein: CASSLTSGGYEQYF; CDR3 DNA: TGTGCCAGCAGCTTAACTAGCGGGGGTTACGAGCAGTACTTC
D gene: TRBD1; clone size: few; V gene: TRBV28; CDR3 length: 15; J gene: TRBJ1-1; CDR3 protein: CASSLWTGGDTEAFF; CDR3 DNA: TGTGCCAGCAGTCTCTGGACAGGGGGTGACACTGAAGCTTTCTTT
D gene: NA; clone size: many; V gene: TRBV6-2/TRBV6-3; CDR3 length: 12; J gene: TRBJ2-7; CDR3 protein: CASGYRVYEQYF; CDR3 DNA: TGTGCCAGCGGATACAGGGTCTACGAGCAGTACTTC
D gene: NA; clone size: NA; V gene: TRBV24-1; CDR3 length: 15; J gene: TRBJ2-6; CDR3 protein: CATGSTSSGANVLTF; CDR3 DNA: TGTGCCACCGGATCCACGAGCTCTGGGGCCAACGTCCTGACTTTC
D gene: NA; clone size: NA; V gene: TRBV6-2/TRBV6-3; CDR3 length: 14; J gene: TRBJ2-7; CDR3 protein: CASSYFAGSNEQYF; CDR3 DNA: TGTGCCAGCAGTTACTTTGCAGGGAGTAACGAGCAGTACTTC
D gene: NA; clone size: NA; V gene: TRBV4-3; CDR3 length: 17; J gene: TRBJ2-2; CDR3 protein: CASSQPLGGSNTGELFF; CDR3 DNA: TGCGCCAGCAGCCAGCCCCTAGGGGGGTCAAACACCGGGGAGCTGTTTTTT
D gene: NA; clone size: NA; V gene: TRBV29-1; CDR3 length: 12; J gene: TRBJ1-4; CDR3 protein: CSVVGQSEKLFF; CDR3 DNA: TGCAGCGTTGTGGGACAATCTGAAAAACTGTTTTTT
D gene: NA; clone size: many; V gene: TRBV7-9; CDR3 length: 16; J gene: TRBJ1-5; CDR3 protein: CASSFSAGGSNQPQHF; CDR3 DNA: TGTGCCAGCAGCTTTAGTGCAGGAGGAAGCAATCAGCCCCAGCATTTT
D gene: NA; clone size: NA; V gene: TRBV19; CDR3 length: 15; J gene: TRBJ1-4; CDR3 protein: CASNGVEHRNEKLFF; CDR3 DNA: TGTGCCAGTAACGGCGTGGAACATAGGAATGAAAAACTGTTTTTT
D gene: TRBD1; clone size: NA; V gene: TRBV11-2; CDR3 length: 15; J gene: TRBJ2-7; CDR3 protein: CASSYEIGTAYEQYF; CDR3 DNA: TGTGCCAGCAGCTACGAAATTGGGACAGCCTACGAGCAGTACTTC
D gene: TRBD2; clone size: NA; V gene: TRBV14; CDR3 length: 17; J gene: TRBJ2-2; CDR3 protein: CASSQGPSGPYTGELFF; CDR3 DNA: TGTGCCAGCAGCCAAGGCCCTAGCGGGCCATACACCGGGGAGCTGTTTTTT
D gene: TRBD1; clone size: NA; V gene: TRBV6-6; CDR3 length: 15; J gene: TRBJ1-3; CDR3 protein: CASFPGQTTRDTIYF; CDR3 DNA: TGTGCCAGTTTTCCGGGACAGACGACCCGGGACACCATATATTTT
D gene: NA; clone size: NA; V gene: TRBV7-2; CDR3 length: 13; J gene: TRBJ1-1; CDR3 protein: CASSYGGGREAFF; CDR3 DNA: TGTGCCAGCAGCTACGGGGGGGGGAGGGAAGCTTTCTTT
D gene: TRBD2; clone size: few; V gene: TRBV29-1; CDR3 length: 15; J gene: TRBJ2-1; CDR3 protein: CSVEEELAGGVEQFF; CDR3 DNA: TGCAGCGTTGAAGAGGAACTAGCGGGGGGTGTTGAGCAGTTCTTC
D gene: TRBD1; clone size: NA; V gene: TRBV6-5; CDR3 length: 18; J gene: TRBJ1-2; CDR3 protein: CASSSWGDRGASNYGYTF; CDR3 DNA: TGTGCCAGCAGTTCCTGGGGGGACAGGGGTGCCTCAAACTATGGCTACACCTTC
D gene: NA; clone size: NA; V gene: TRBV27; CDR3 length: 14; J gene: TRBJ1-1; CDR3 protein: CASSLVRVSTEAFF; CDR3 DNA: TGTGCCAGCAGTTTGGTCAGGGTCTCCACTGAAGCTTTCTTT
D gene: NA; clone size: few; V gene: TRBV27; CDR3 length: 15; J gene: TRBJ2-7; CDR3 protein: CASSLSADYSYEQYF; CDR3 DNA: TGTGCCAGCAGTTTATCGGCGGACTACTCCTACGAGCAGTACTTC
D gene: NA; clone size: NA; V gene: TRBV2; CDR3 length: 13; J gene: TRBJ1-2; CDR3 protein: CASSGRPNYGYTF; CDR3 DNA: TGTGCCAGCAGTGGTCGGCCTAACTATGGCTACACCTTC
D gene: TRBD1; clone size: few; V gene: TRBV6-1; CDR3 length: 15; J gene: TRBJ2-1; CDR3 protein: CASSKGPGQGREQFF; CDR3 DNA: TGTGCCAGCAGCAAAGGTCCGGGACAGGGGAGGGAGCAGTTCTTC
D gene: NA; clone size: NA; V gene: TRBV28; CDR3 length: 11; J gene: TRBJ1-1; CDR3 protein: CASSVNTEAFF; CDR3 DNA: TGTGCCAGCTCTGTGAACACTGAAGCTTTCTTT
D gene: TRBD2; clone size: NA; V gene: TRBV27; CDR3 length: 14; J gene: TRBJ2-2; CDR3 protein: CASSHGTRTGELFF; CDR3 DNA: TGTGCCAGCAGTCACGGGACTAGGACCGGGGAGCTGTTTTTT
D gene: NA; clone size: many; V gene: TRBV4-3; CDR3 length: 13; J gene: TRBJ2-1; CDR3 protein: CASSQGAEFEQFF; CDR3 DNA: TGCGCCAGCAGCCAAGGGGCAGAGTTTGAGCAGTTCTTC
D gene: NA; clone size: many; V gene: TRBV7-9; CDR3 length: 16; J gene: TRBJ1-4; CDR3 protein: CASSQNRAGSYEKLFF; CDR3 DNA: TGTGCCAGCAGCCAGAATAGGGCAGGAAGCTATGAAAAACTGTTTTTT
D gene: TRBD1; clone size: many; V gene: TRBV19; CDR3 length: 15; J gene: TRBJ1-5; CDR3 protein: CASSTGQGMIQPQHF; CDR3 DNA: TGTGCCAGTAGTACAGGACAGGGTATGATACAGCCCCAGCATTTT
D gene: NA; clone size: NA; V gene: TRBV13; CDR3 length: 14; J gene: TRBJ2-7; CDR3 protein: CASSNRDNSYEQYF; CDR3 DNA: TGTGCCAGCAGCAACCGGGACAACTCCTACGAGCAGTACTTC
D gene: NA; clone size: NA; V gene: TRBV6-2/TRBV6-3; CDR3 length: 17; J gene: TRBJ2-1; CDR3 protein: CASSYSRAGLARNEQFF; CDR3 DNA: TGTGCCAGCAGTTACTCGAGGGCGGGACTCGCCAGGAATGAGCAGTTCTTC